Described below is a single T cell receptor (beta chain) sequence and its context. Measured with immunoSEQ multiplex PCR; TCRdb has only the in-frame clones, and not every one. The data show 74,000 or so clones, about 96% seen once. This CDR3 has 16 amino acids. Looked up from germline, CDR1 is PRHDT and CDR2 is FYEKMQ (reference sequence). V lost 1 base to trimming and J lost 2 bases, with 14 bases between them. These data belong to a study of technical replicates of blood from four donors. The chain combines TRBV13 with TRBJ1-2; D possibly corresponds to TRBD1 (6 bases). The material sequenced was T cells isolated from PBMCs. The receptor's source is a human donor in good health. This CDR3 reads CASSLVGQGLNYGYTF. As DNA, the CDR3 is TGTGCCAGCAGCTTAGTCGGCCAGGGGTTAAACTATGGCTACACCTTC.